This entry lists 10 T cell receptor beta chains sequenced from one sample in a study of T cell repertoires in ileal Crohn's disease. Data came from immunoSEQ multiplex PCR; TCRdb stores just in-frame clones and leaves some out. The sample records about 14,000 clones, roughly 80% being singletons. The sample comprised ileal tissue. Receptor source: an adult with Crohn's disease.

This clone was recorded once. The genes are TRBV27 and TRBJ2-1; D is ambiguous. Trimming pared 6 bases from V and 6 bases from J, leaving 12 bases between. Looked up from germline, CDR1 is MNHEY and CDR2 is SMNVEV (reference sequence). The CDR3 sequence is 13 residues long. The CDR3 here is CASRLIAGNEQFF. In nucleotides, the CDR3 is TGTGCCAGCAGACTCATTGCAGGCAATGAGCAGTTCTTC.

The V gene is TRBV9, the J gene TRBJ2-1; 8 nucleotides align to TRBD2. V lost 3 bases and J lost 3; bases outside the gene matches: 8. This CDR3 is built from 16 residues. Germline loops: CDR1 SGDLS, CDR2 YYNGEE. The CDR3 reads CASSASSGQSYNEQFF. The CDR3 coding sequence is TGTGCCAGCAGCGCATCTAGCGGGCAGAGCTACAATGAGCAGTTCTTC.

The CDR3 region is CASSLGDRSTIGYTF. For the CDR3, the DNA is TGTGCCAGCAGCTTGGGGGACAGGTCTACTATCGGCTACACCTTC. This chain connects TRBV5-4 to TRBJ1-2; 8 bases map to TRBD1. Germline trimming cut 0 bases from V and 8 bases from J; bases unmatched to any gene: 9. Germline-derived CDR1 and CDR2 are SGHNT and YYREEE (reference sequence). CDR3 size: 15 residues.

The J gene is TRBJ1-5, the V gene TRBV30; TRBD1 aligns across 11 bases. After removal of 3 bases from V and 6 bases from J, the junction contained 7 bases not matched to a gene. The CDR3 runs to 15 residues. Germline V gene sequence: CDR1 GTSNPN, CDR2 SVGIG (reference sequence). CDR3 amino acids: CAWRLHGTGGQPQHF. CDR3 bases: TGTGCCTGGAGGCTACATGGGACAGGGGGTCAGCCCCAGCATTTT.

The chain combines TRBV4-1 with TRBJ2-2; TRBD2 agrees at 16 bases. Trimming at V came to 2 bases and at J to 6 bases, leaving 6 bases not matched to a gene. The length of the CDR3 is 18 residues. Germline values: CDR1 MGHRA, CDR2 YSYEKL. In DNA form, the CDR3 reads TGCGCCAGCAGCCAACAGGGACTAGCGGGAGGGCCATCCGGGGAGCTGTTTTTT. Its translation: CASSQQGLAGGPSGELFF.

The rearrangement links TRBV29-1 to TRBJ1-1; 8 bases fit TRBD1. V gave up 2 bases and J gave up 1 base; unmatched junction bases: 6. CDR3 length: 15 amino acids. Looked up from germline, CDR1 is SQVTM and CDR2 is ANQGSEA. The CDR3 region is CSVEKGTGWNTEAFF. CDR3 coding DNA: TGCAGCGTTGAAAAGGGGACAGGTTGGAACACTGAAGCTTTCTTT. The full variable domain, with the rest looked up from reference TRBV29-1 and TRBJ1-1, is SAVISQKPSRDICQRGTSLTIQCQVDSQVTMMFWYRQQPGQSLTLIATANQGSEATYESGFVIDKFPISRPNLTFSTLTVSNMSPEDSSIYLCSVEKGTGWNTEAFFGQGTRLTVV.

This clone showed up just a few times. This chain's CDR3 is CASSMGQINEKLFF. As DNA, the CDR3 is TGTGCCAGCAGCATGGGACAGATTAATGAAAAACTGTTTTTT. V usage is TRBV9 and J usage is TRBJ1-4; 7 bases map to TRBD1. The CDR3 contains 14 residues. J gave up 4 bases and V 4 bases, and 4 bases lay outside the gene matches. Per the germline V gene, CDR1 is SGDLS and CDR2 is YYNGEE.

The chain carries TRBV7-3 and TRBJ2-2; 11 bases agree with TRBD2. CDR1 SGHTA and CDR2 FQGTGA come from the germline V gene. The V and J ends lost 6 bases and 1 base, in that order; junction bases with no gene match: 4. The CDR3 runs to 16 residues. The CDR3 nucleotides are TGTGCCAGCAGATCCACTAGCGGGGGGAACACCGGGGAGCTGTTTTTT. Protein: CASRSTSGGNTGELFF.

The CDR3 sequence: CASSRSSGTTSYEQYF. Written as DNA, the CDR3 is TGTGCCAGCAGTCGATCCTCCGGGACTACTTCCTACGAGCAGTACTTC. This chain connects TRBV27 to TRBJ2-7; TRBD2 matches at 7 bases. V lost 5 bases, J lost 1 base, and 11 bases stayed unmatched. This CDR3 is 16 amino acids long. Germline CDR1 reads MNHEY; CDR2 reads SMNVEV (reference sequence).

This chain uses TRBV4-1 with TRBJ2-7; 7 nucleotides agree with TRBD2. The CDR3 is 13 residues long. Germline trimming cut 2 bases from V and 3 bases from J; bases unmatched to any gene: 1. CDR1 and CDR2 (germline): MGHRA, YSYEKL. CDR3 in amino acids: CASSQTSVYEQYF. CDR3 sequence (DNA): TGCGCCAGCAGCCAAACTAGCGTCTACGAGCAGTACTTC.